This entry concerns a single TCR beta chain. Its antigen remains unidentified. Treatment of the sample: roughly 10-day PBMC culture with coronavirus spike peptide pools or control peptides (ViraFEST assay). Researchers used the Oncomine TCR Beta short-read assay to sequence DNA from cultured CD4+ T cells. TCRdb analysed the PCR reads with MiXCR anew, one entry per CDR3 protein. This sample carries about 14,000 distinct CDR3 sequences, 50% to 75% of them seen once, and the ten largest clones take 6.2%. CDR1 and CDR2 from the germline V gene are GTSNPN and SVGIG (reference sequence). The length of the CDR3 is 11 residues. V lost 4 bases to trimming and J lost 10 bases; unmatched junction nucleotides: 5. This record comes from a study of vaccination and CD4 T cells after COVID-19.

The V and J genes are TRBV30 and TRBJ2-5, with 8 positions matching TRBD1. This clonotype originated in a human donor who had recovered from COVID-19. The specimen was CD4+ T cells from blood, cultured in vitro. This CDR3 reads CAWTLGTGQYF. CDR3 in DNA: TGTGCCTGGACCCTGGGGACAGGCCAGTACTTC.